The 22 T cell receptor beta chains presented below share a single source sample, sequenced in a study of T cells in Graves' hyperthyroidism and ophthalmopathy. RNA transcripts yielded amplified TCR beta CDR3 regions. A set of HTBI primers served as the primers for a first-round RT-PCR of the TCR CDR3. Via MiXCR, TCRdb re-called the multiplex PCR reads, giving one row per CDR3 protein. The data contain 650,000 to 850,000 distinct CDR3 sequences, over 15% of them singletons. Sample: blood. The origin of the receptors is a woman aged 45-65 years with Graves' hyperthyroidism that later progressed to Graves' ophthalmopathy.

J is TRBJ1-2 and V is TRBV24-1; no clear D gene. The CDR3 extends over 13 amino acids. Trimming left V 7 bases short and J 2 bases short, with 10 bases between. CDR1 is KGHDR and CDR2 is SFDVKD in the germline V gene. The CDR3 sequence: CATRDSENYGYTF. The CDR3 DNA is TGTGCCACCAGGGACTCCGAGAACTATGGCTACACCTTC.

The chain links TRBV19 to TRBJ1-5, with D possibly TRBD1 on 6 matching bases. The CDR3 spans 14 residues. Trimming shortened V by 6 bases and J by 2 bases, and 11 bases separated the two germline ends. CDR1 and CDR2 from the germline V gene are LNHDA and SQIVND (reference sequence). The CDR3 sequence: CASRPNRGNQPQHF. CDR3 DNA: TGTGCCAGTAGACCCAACAGGGGCAATCAGCCCCAGCATTTT.

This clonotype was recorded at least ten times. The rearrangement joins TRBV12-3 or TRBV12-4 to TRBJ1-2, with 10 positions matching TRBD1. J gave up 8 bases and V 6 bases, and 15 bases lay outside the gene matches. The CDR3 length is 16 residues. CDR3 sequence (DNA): TGTGCCAGCAGCTTAATCGTGACAGGGGGCCGGAGCGGCTACACCTTC. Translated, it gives CASSLIVTGGRSGYTF.

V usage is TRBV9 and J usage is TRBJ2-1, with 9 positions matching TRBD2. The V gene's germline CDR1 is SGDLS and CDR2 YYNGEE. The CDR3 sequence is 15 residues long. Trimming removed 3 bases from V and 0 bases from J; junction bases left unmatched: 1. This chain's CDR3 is CASSGSGSSYNEQFF. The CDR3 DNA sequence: TGTGCCAGCAGCGGTAGCGGGAGCTCCTACAATGAGCAGTTCTTC.

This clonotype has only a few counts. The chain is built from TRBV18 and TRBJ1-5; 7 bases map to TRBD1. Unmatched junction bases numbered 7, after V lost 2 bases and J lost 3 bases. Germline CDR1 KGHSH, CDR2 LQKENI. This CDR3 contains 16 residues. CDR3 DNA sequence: TGTGCCAGCTCACCAGAGGGACAGCTGAACAATCAGCCCCAGCATTTT. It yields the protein CASSPEGQLNNQPQHF.

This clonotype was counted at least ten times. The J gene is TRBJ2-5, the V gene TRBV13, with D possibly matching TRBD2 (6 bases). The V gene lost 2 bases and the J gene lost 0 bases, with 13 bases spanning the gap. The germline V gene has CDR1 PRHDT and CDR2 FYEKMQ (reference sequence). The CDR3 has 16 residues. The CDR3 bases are TGTGCCAGCAGCTTAAAGGCGGGGACGTACCAAGAGACCCAGTACTTC. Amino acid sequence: CASSLKAGTYQETQYF.

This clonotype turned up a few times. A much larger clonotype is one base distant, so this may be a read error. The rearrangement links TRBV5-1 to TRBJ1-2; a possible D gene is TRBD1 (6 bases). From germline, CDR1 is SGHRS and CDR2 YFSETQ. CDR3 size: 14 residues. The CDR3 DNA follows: TGCGCCCGCAGCGGGGACATCCCAAACTATGGCTACACCTTC. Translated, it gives CARSGDIPNYGYTF.

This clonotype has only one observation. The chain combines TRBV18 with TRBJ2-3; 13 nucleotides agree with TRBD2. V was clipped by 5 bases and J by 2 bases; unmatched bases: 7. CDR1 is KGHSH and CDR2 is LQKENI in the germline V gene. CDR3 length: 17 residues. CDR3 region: CASSLPGLAGPTDTQYF. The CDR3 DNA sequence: TGTGCCAGCTCATTACCGGGACTAGCGGGACCCACAGATACGCAGTATTTT.

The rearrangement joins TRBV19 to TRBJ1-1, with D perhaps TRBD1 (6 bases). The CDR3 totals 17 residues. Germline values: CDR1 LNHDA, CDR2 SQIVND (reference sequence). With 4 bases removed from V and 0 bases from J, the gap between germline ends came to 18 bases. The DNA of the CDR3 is TGTGCCAGTAGTACCCCGCTTAGGGGGGGAATGAACACTGAAGCTTTCTTT. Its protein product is CASSTPLRGGMNTEAFF.

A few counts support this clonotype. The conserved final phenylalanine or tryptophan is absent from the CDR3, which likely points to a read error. The DNA of the CDR3 is TGTGCCAGCAGAGAAACCGGACAGGAATTGAACACTGAAGCTTTCCTT. It translates to CASRETGQELNTEAFL. V and J are TRBV12-3 or TRBV12-4 and TRBJ1-1; 7 positions agree with TRBD1. V was clipped by 6 bases and J by 0 bases; unmatched bases: 10. The CDR3 length is 16 residues.

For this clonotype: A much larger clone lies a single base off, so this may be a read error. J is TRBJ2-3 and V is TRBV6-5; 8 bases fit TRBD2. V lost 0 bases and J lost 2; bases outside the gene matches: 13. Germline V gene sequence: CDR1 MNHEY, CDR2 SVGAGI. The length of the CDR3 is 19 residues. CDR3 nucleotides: TGTGCCAGCAGTTACTCGATGGCCCCCCGGCGGGAGGACACAGATACGCAGTATTTT. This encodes CASSYSMAPRREDTDTQYF.

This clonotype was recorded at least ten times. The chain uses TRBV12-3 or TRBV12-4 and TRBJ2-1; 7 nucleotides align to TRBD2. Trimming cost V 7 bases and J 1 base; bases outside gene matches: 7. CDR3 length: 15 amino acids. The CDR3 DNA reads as TGTGCCAGCACCCTGGGAGGGGTATCCTACAATGAGCAGTTCTTC. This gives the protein CASTLGGVSYNEQFF.

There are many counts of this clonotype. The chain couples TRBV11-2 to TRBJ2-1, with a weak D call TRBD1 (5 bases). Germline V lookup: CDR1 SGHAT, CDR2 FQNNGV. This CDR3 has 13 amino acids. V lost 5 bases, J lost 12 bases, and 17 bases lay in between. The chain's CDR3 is CASSPDTLRWQFF. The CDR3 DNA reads TGTGCCAGCAGCCCGGACACGCTTAGGTGGCAGTTCTTC.

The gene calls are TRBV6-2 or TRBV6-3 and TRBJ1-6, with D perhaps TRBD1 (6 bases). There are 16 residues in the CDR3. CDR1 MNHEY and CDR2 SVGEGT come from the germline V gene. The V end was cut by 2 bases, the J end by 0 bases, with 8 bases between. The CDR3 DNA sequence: TGTGCCAGCAGTTACGGGACACTCTCCTATAATTCACCCCTCCACTTT. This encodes CASSYGTLSYNSPLHF.

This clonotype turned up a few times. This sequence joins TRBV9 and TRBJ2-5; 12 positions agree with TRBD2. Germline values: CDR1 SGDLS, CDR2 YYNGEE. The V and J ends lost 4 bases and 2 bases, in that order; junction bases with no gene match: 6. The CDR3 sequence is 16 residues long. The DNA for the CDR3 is TGTGCCAGCAGCCCCCCTAGCGGGGGGGGACAAGAGACCCAGTACTTC. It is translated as CASSPPSGGGQETQYF.

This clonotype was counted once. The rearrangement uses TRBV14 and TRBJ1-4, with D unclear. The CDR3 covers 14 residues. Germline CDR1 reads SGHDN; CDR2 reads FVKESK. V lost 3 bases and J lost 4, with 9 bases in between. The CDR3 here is CASSHLGGNEKLFF. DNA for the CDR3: TGTGCCAGCAGCCATTTGGGCGGTAATGAAAAACTGTTTTTT.

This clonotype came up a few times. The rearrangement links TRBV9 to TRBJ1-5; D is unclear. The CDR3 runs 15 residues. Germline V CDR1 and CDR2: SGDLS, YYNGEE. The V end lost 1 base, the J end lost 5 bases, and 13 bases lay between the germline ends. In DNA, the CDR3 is TGTGCCAGCAGCGTATCGGGTTCCATCTATCAGCCCCAGCATTTT. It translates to CASSVSGSIYQPQHF.

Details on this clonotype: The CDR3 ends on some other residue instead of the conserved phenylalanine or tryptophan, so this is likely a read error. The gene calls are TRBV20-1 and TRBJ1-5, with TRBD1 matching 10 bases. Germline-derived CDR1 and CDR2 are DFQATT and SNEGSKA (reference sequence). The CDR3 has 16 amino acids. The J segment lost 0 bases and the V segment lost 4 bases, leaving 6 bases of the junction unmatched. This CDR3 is CSATGQGFYSNQPQHL. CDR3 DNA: TGCAGTGCTACGGGACAGGGGTTCTATAGCAATCAGCCCCAGCATCTT.

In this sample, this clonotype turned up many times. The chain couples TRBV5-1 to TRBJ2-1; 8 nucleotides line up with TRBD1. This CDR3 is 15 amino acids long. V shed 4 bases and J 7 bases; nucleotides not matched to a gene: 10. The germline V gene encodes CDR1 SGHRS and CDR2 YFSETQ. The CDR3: CASSLQGASGNEQFF. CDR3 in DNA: TGCGCCAGCAGCCTGCAGGGGGCTTCGGGGAATGAGCAGTTCTTC.

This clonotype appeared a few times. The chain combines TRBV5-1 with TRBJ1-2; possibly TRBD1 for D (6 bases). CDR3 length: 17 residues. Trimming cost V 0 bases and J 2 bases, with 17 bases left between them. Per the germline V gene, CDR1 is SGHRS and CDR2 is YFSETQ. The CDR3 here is CASSLASGAGANYGYTF. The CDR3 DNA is TGCGCCAGCAGCTTGGCGTCTGGTGCAGGGGCCAACTATGGCTACACCTTC.

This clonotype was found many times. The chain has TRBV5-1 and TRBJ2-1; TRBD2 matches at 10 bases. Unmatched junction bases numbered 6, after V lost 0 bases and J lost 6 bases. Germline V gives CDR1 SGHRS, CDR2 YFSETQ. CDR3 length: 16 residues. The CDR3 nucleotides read TGCGCCAGCAGCTTGGGGGGGGGACTAGCGAGCAATGAGCAGTTCTTC. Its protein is CASSLGGGLASNEQFF.

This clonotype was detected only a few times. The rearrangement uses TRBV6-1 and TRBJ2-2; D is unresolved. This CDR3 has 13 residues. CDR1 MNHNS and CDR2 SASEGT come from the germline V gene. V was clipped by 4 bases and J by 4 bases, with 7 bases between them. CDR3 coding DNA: TGTGCCAGCAGTGGGCCTATCACCGGGGAGCTGTTTTTT. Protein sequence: CASSGPITGELFF.